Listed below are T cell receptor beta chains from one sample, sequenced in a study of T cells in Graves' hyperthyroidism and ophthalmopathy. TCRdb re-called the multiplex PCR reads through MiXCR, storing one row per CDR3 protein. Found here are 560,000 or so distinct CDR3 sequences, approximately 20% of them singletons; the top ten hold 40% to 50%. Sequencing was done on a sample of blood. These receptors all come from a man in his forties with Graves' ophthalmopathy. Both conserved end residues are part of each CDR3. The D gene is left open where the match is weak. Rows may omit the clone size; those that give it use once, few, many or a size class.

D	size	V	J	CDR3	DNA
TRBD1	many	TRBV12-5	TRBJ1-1	CASGFTEITGVNTEAFF	TGTGCTAGTGGTTTTACTGAGATTACAGGGGTGAACACTGAAGCTTTCTTT
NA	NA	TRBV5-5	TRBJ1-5	CASRYPRGRGLAQHF	TGTGCCAGCAGGTACCCCAGGGGCCGTGGCTTGGCCCAGCATTTT
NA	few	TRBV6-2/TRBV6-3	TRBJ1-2	CASSYARDGYTF	TGTGCCAGCAGTTATGCTAGGGATGGCTACACCTTC
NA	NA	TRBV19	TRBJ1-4	CASSNPGDNEKLFF	TGTGCCAGTAGCAATCCCGGGGATAATGAAAAACTGTTTTTT
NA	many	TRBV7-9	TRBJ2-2	CASSLVGRGPNTGELFF	TGTGCCAGCAGCTTAGTCGGCAGGGGACCTAACACCGGGGAGCTGTTTTTT
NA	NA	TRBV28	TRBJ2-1	CASVGGTYNEQFF	TGTGCCAGCGTAGGGGGGACTTACAATGAGCAGTTCTTC
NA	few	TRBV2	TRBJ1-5	CASRGGRNQPQHF	TGTGCCAGCAGGGGGGGCAGAAATCAGCCCCAGCATTTT
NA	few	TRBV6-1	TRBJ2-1	CASSRLGGSAYNEQFF	TGTGCCAGCAGCCGTCTAGGGGGATCCGCCTACAATGAGCAGTTCTTC
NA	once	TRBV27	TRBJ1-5	CASSFVGVTSNQPQHF	TGTGCCAGCAGTTTTGTAGGGGTCACTAGCAATCAGCCCCAGCATTTT
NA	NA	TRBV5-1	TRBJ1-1	CASSLEVVENTEAFF	TGCGCCAGCAGCTTGGAGGTAGTTGAGAACACTGAAGCTTTCTTT
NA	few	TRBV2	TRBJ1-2	CASRAFSYGYTF	TGTGCCAGCAGGGCGTTTAGCTATGGCTACACCTTC
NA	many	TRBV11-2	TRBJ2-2	CAIPVANTGELFF	TGTGCCATCCCGGTCGCGAACACCGGGGAGCTGTTTTTT
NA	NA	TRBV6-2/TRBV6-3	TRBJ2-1	CASSMGPLYNEQFF	TGTGCCAGCAGTATGGGACCCTTATACAATGAGCAGTTCTTC
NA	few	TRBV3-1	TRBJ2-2	CASSPEGFGELFF	TGTGCCAGCAGCCCCGAAGGGTTCGGGGAGCTGTTTTTT
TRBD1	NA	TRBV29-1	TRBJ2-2	CSSSDRLTGELFF	TGCAGCTCGTCGGACAGGTTAACCGGGGAGCTGTTTTTT
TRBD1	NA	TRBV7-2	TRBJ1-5	CASSGQGAYQPQHF	TGTGCCAGCAGCGGACAGGGGGCCTATCAGCCCCAGCATTTT
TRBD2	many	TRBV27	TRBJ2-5	CASSLRLAGRGAETQYF	TGTGCCAGCAGTTTAAGACTAGCGGGAAGGGGGGCAGAGACCCAGTACTTC
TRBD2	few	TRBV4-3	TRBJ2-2	CASSQARGGAGEGTGELFF	TGCGCCAGCAGCCAAGCACGCGGAGGAGCGGGAGAGGGCACCGGGGAGCTGTTTTTT
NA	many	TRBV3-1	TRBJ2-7	CASSPSRSPYEQYF	TGTGCCAGCAGCCCCTCCAGAAGTCCCTACGAGCAGTACTTC
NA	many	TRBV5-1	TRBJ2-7	CASSFGMGDEQYF	TGCGCCAGCAGCTTCGGCATGGGTGACGAGCAGTACTTC
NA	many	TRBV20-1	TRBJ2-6	CSARRSSGANVLTF	TGCAGTGCTAGGCGAAGCTCTGGGGCCAACGTCCTGACTTTC
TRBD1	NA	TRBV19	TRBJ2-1	CASSMRTGLSNEQFF	TGTGCCAGTAGTATGCGGACAGGGTTGTCCAATGAGCAGTTCTTC
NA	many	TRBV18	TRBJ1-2	CASSPGSDRRGYGYTF	TGTGCCAGCTCACCAGGATCGGACCGAAGGGGCTATGGCTACACCTTC
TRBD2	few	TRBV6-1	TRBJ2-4	CASRAGVAKNIQYF	TGTGCCAGCAGGGCGGGGGTAGCCAAAAACATTCAGTACTTC
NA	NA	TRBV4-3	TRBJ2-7	CASSPLSLFALPYEQYF	TGCGCCAGCAGCCCCCTGTCCCTGTTTGCCCTCCCCTACGAGCAGTACTTC
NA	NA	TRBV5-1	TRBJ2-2	CASSLSALAFTGELFF	TGCGCCAGCAGCTTGTCTGCGCTAGCTTTCACCGGGGAGCTGTTTTTT
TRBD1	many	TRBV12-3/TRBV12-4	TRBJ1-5	CASRGTGGGNQPQHF	TGTGCCAGCAGAGGGACAGGGGGCGGTAATCAGCCCCAGCATTTT
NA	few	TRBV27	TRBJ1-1	CASSLSQGRAEAFF	TGTGCCAGCAGTTTATCGCAGGGACGCGCTGAAGCTTTCTTT
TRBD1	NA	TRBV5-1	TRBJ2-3	CASSTGQGTDTQYF	TGCGCCAGCTCAACAGGACAGGGGACAGATACGCAGTATTTT
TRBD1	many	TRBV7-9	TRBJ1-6	CASSRGQGQSPLHF	TGTGCCAGTTCCCGGGGACAGGGACAATCACCCCTCCACTTT
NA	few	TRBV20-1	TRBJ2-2	CSALEENTGELFF	TGCAGTGCTTTAGAGGAGAACACCGGGGAGCTGTTTTTT
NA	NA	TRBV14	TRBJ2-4	CASSSGLAVNIQYF	TGTGCCAGCAGCTCTGGACTTGCGGTCAACATTCAGTACTTC
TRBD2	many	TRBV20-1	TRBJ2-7	CSAKTGTSGTNEQYF	TGCAGTGCTAAAACCGGGACTAGCGGGACTAACGAGCAGTACTTC
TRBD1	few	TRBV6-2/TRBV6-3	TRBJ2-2	CASSPLTGQIFANTGELFF	TGTGCCAGCAGCCCCCTTACGGGACAGATATTCGCGAACACCGGGGAGCTGTTTTTT
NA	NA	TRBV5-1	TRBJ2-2	CASSLDDTGELFF	TGCGCCAGCAGCTTGGATGACACCGGGGAGCTGTTTTTT
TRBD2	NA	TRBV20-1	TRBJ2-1	CSPTSGSYNEQFF	TGCAGTCCGACTAGCGGGAGCTACAATGAGCAGTTCTTC
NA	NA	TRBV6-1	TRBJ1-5	CASTKAGADQPQHF	TGTGCCAGCACCAAGGCAGGGGCTGATCAGCCCCAGCATTTT
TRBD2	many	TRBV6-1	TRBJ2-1	CASSKAWGLGRGMTYNEQFF	TGTGCCAGCAGTAAAGCGTGGGGACTAGGGAGGGGAATGACCTACAATGAGCAGTTCTTC
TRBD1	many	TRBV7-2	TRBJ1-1	CASRGQGAWNTEAFF	TGTGCCAGCAGGGGACAGGGGGCTTGGAACACTGAAGCTTTCTTT
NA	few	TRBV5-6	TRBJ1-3	CASSLRQSSGNTIYF	TGTGCCAGCAGCTTGAGGCAGAGCTCTGGAAACACCATATATTTT
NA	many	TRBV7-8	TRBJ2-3	CASSDAGVGGLDTQYF	TGTGCCAGCAGCGATGCGGGAGTTGGGGGGCTAGATACGCAGTATTTT
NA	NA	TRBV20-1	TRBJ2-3	CSASVGGSTDTQYF	TGCAGTGCTAGCGTGGGGGGAAGCACAGATACGCAGTATTTT
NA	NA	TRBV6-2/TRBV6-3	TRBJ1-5	CASSPDPGNQPQHF	TGTGCCAGCAGTCCAGACCCTGGCAATCAGCCCCAGCATTTT
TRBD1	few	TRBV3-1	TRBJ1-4	CASSHGQGDNEKLFF	TGTGCCAGCAGCCATGGACAGGGAGATAATGAAAAACTGTTTTTT
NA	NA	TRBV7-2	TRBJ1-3	CASSYLDRGNTIYF	TGTGCCAGCAGCTACCTAGACAGGGGAAACACCATATATTTT
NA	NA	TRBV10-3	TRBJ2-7	CATLRGSSYEQYF	TGTGCCACGCTCAGGGGCAGCTCCTACGAGCAGTACTTC
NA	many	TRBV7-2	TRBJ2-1	CASSPRGRIREQFF	TGTGCCAGCAGCCCCCGGGGGCGGATCAGGGAGCAGTTCTTC
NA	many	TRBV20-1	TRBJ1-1	CSARDPAGWLAEAFF	TGCAGTGCTAGAGACCCCGCAGGATGGCTGGCTGAAGCTTTCTTT
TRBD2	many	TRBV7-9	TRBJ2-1	CAILRIAGKFINEQFF	TGTGCCATTCTTAGAATAGCGGGGAAGTTTATCAATGAGCAGTTCTTC
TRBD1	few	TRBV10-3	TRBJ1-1	CATLGQGDTEAFF	TGTGCCACCCTTGGTCAGGGGGACACTGAAGCTTTCTTT
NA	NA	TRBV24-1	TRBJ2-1	CATEGKEPGNEQFF	TGTGCCACCGAGGGGAAGGAACCGGGCAATGAGCAGTTCTTC
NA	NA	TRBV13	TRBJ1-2	CAAKRRDIYGYTF	TGTGCCGCCAAGAGGAGGGATATCTATGGCTACACCTTC
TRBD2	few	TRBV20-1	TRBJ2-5	CSARLAGAETQYF	TGCAGTGCTAGACTAGCGGGGGCAGAGACCCAGTACTTC
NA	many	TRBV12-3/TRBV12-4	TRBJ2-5	CASSPAVYQETQYF	TGTGCCAGCAGTCCCGCCGTTTACCAAGAGACCCAGTACTTC
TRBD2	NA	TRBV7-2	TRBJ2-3	CASSLFPLGTNTDTQYF	TGTGCCAGCAGCTTATTCCCATTGGGGACTAACACAGATACGCAGTATTTT
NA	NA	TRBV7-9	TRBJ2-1	CASSWGGVFPSEQFF	TGTGCCAGCAGCTGGGGTGGGGTGTTCCCGTCTGAGCAGTTCTTC
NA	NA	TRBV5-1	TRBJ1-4	CASSLDSPATNEKLFF	TGCGCCAGCAGCTTGGATAGTCCCGCAACTAATGAAAAACTGTTTTTT
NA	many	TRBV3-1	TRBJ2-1	CASSRPSGDNEQFF	TGTGCCAGCAGCCGCCCTAGTGGGGACAATGAGCAGTTCTTC
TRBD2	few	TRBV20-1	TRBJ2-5	CSALAGGRETQYF	TGCAGTGCTTTAGCGGGGGGGCGAGAGACCCAGTACTTC